This T cell receptor (beta chain) was observed in a study of shared clonotypes between healthy human individuals. Across the whole study: Three plates were used per donor for CD4 naive, three for CD4 memory, two for CD8 naive and one for CD8 memory.

The germline V gene has CDR1 SEHNR and CDR2 FQNEAQ (reference sequence). The ends were cut back, 5 bases at V and 4 bases at J, with 16 bases in the middle. The CDR3 spans 15 residues. Each subset's genomic DNA was split evenly across several immunoSEQ plates. Generated by immunoSEQ multiplex PCR, the TCRdb table keeps only in-frame clones and is missing some. The table lists some 2.1 million clones, approximately 94% of them singletons. The study, taken as a whole, reports: When naive CD4 clonotypes were compared across a few donors, 5% to 5.5% were shared.

On this clone: The antigen remains unidentified.

Naive CD8 cells lacked CD45RO, underwent positive selection for CCR7 and left out terminally differentiated effector memory CD45RA+ cells. The TCR originated in a man aged 18 to 30 in good health. The rearrangement uses TRBV7-9 and TRBJ2-3; D tentatively reads TRBD1 or TRBD2 (5 bases each). What was sequenced was naive CD8+ T cells sorted from blood. The CDR3 reads CASSRLLGEPDTQYF. CDR3 sequence (DNA): TGTGCCAGCAGCCGTCTGCTGGGGGAGCCAGATACGCAGTATTTT.